These T cell receptor beta chains were read from a single sample in a study of identifying expanded T cells in peripheral blood. Only in-frame clones appear in the TCRdb table, and some are missing; sequencing was by immunoSEQ multiplex PCR. Of 50,000 or so clones listed, around nine tenths are singletons. The sequenced sample consisted of blood. All receptors come from a person between 18 and 69 years old in good health. The CDR3 runs from the conserved cysteine through the conserved F or W.

CAWSIQGSRTGYTF	TRBV30	TRBJ1-2
CASSVEGMNTEAFF	TRBV6-1	TRBJ1-1
CSARWGAGNTIYF	TRBV29-1	TRBJ1-3
CAISESWETQYF	TRBV10-3	TRBJ2-5
CASSPTGMGNQPQHF	TRBV5-8	TRBJ1-5
CASSIDHRIGAGGGYEQYF	TRBV19	TRBJ2-7
CASSERTSGRSQGTQYF	TRBV19	TRBJ2-5
CASSPDSSSGNTIYF	TRBV4-1	TRBJ1-3
CASSFGTFTYNEQFF	TRBV6-1	TRBJ2-1
CASSLGRAGGSTDTQYF	TRBV7-2	TRBJ2-3
CSAETWETQYF	TRBV20-1	TRBJ2-5
CASSTEGETQYF	TRBV5-1	TRBJ2-5
CASSQGTAGTDTQYF	TRBV11-3	TRBJ2-3
CASSGTSGGTDTQYF	TRBV19	TRBJ2-3
CASRDRDVSYEQYF	TRBV2	TRBJ2-7
CASSPVGNQPQHF	TRBV7-8	TRBJ1-5
CASSQSLELREGNEQYF	TRBV23-1	TRBJ2-7